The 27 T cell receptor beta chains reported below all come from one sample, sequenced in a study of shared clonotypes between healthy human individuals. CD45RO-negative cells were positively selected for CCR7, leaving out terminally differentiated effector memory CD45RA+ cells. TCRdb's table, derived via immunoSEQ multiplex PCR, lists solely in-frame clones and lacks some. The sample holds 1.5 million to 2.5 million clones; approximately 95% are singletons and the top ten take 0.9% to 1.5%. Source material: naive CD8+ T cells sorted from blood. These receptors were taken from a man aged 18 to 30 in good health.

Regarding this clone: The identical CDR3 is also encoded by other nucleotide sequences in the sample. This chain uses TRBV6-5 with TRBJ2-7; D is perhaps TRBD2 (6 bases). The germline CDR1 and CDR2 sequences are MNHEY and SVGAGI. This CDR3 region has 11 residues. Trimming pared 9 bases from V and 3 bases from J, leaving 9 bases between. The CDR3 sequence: CASSTSYEQYF. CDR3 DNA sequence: TGTGCCAGTTCGACTAGCTACGAGCAGTACTTC.

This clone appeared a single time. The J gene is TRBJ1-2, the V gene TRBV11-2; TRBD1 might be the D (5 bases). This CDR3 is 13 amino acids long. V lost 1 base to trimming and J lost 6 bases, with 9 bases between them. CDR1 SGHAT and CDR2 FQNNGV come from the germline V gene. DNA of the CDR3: TGTGCCAGCAGCTTAGTCAGGGTTGATGGCTACACCTTC. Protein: CASSLVRVDGYTF.

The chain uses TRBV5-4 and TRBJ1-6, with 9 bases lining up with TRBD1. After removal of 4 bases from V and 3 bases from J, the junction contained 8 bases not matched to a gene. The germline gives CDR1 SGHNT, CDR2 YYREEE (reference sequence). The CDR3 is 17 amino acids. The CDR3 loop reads CASSETGTGSYNSPLHF. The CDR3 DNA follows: TGTGCCAGCAGCGAGACCGGGACAGGGAGCTATAATTCACCCCTCCACTTT.

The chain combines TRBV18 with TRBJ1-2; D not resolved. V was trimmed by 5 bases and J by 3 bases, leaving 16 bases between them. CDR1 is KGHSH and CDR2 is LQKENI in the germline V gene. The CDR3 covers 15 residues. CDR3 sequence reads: CASSTGRAKDYGYTF. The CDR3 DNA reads TGTGCCAGCTCAACGGGCCGGGCAAAGGACTATGGCTACACCTTC.

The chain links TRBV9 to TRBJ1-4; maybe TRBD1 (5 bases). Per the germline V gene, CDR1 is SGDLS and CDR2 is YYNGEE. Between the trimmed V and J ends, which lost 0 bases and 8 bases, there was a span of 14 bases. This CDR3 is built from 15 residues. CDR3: CASSVDGQGGEKLFF. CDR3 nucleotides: TGTGCCAGCAGCGTAGACGGGCAGGGAGGAGAAAAACTGTTTTTT. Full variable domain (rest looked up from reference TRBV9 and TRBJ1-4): DSGVTQTPKHLITATGQRVTLRCSPRSGDLSVYWYQQSLDQGLQFLIQYYNGEERAKGNILERFSAQQFPDLHSELNLSSLELGDSALYFCASSVDGQGGEKLFFGSGTQLSVL.

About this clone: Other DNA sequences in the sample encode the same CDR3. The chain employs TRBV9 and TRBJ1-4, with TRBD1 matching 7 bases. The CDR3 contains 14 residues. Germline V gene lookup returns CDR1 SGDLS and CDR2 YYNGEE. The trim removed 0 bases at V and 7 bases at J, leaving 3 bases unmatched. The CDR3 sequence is CASSVEGAGEKLFF. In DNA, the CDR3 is TGTGCCAGCAGCGTAGAGGGGGCGGGTGAAAAACTGTTTTTT.

The CDR3 here is CASSGVGNQETQYF. The CDR3 DNA reads TGTGCCAGCAGTGGGGTAGGGAATCAAGAGACCCAGTACTTC. This chain connects TRBV2 to TRBJ2-5; the D is unclear. The CDR3 totals 14 residues. The germline CDR1 and CDR2 sequences are SNHLY and FYNNEI. Trimming took 4 bases from V and 2 from J, leaving 11 bases between them.

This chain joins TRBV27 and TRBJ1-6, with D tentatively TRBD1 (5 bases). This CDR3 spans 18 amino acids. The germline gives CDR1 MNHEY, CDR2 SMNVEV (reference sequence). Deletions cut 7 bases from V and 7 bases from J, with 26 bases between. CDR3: CASNYPDSGTGQNSPLHF. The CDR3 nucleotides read TGTGCCAGCAACTACCCCGACAGCGGTACGGGTCAGAATTCACCCCTCCACTTT.

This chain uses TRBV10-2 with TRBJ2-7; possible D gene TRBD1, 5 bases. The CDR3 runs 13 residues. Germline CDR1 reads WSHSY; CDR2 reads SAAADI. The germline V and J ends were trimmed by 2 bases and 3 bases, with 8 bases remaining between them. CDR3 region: CASSEQGSYEQYF. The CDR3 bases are TGCGCCAGCAGTGAGCAGGGAAGCTACGAGCAGTACTTC.

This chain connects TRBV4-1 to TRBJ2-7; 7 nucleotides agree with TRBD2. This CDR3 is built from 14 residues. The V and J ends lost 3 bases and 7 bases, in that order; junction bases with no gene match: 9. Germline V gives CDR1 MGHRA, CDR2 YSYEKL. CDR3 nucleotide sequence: TGCGCCAGCAGCCAGGGGGGACTAATAGCGGAGCAGTACTTC. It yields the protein CASSQGGLIAEQYF.

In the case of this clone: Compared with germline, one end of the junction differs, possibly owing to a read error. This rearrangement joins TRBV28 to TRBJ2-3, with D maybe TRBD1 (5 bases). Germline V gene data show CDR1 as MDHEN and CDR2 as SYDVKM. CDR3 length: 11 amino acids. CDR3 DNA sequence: TGTGCCTGCAGTTCGTCACTACAGGAACATTTT. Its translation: CACSSSLQEHF.

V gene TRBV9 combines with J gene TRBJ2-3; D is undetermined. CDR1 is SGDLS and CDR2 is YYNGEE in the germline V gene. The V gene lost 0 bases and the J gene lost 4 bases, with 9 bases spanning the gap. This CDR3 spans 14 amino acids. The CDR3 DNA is TGTGCCAGCAGCGTAGAGGGTTTCGCAGATACGCAGTATTTT. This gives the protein CASSVEGFADTQYF.

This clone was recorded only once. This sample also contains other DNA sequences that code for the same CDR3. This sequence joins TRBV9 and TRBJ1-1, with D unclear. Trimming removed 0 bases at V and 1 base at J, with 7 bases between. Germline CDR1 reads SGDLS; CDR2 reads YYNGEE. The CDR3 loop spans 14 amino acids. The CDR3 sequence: CASSVATENTEAFF. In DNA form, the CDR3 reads TGTGCCAGCAGCGTAGCCACTGAGAACACTGAAGCTTTCTTT.

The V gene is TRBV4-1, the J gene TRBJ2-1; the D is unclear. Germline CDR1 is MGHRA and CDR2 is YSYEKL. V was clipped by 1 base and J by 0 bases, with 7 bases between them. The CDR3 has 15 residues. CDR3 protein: CASSQAWSSYNEQFF. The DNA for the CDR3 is TGCGCCAGCAGCCAAGCGTGGTCCTCCTACAATGAGCAGTTCTTC.

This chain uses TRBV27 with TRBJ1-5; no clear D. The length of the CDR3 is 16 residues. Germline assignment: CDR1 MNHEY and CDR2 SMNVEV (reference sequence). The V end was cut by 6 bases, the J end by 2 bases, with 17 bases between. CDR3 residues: CASSTLGGGGNQPQHF. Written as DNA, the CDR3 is TGTGCCAGCAGCACGTTAGGAGGTGGGGGCAATCAGCCCCAGCATTTT.

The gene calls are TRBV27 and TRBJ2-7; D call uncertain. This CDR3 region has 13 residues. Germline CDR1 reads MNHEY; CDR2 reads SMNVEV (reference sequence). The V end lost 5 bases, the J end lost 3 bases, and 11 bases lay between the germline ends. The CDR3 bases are TGTGCCAGCAGTCCCTGGATAAACTACGAGCAGTACTTC. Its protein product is CASSPWINYEQYF.

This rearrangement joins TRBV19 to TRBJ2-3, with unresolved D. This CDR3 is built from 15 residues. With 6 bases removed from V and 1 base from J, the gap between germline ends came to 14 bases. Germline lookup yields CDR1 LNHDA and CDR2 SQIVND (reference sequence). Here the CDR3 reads CASRLIWDGTDTQYF. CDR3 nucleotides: TGTGCCAGTAGGCTAATCTGGGATGGCACAGATACGCAGTATTTT.

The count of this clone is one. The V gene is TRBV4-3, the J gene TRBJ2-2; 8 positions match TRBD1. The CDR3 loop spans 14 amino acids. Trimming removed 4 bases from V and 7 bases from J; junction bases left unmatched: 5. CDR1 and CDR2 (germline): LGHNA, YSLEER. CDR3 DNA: TGCGCCAGCAGCCCGACAGGGGTGGGCGGGGAGCTGTTTTTT. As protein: CASSPTGVGGELFF.

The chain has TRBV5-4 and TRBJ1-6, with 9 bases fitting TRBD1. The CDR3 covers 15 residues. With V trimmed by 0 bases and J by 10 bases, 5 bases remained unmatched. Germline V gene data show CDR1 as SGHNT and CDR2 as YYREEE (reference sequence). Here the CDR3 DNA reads TGTGCCAGCAGCTTGGGGGACAGGGTTGGCTCACCCCTCCACTTT. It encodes CASSLGDRVGSPLHF.

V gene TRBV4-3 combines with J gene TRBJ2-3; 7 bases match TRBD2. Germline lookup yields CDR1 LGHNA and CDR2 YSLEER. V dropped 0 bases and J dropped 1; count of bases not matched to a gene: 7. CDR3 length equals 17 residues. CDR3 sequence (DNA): TGCGCCAGCAGCCAAGAGGTGGGCGGGAGAGGCACAGATACGCAGTATTTT. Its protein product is CASSQEVGGRGTDTQYF.

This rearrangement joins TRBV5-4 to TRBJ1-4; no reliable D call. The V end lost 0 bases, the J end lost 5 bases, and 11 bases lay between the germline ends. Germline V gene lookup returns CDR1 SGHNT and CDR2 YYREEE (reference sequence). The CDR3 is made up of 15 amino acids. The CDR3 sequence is CASSLAPSKNEKLFF. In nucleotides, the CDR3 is TGTGCCAGCAGCTTGGCCCCCAGCAAGAATGAAAAACTGTTTTTT.

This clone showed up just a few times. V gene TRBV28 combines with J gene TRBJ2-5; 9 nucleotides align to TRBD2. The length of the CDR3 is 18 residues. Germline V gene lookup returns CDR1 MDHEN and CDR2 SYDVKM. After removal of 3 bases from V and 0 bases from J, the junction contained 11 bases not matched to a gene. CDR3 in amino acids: CASSFRGLAGVYQETQYF. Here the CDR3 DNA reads TGTGCCAGCAGTTTCCGAGGGTTAGCGGGGGTCTACCAAGAGACCCAGTACTTC.

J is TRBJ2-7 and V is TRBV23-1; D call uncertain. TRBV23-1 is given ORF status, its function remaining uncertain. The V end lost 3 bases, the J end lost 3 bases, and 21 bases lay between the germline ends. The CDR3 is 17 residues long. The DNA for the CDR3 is TGCGCCAGCAGTCACCTCGACACCCGCCCGGAATTCTACGAGCAGTACTTC. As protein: CASSHLDTRPEFYEQYF.

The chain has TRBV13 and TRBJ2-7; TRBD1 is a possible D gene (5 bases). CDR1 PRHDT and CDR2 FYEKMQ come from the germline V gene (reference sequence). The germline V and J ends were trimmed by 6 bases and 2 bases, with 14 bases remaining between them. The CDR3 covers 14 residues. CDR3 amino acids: CASRLGHSAYEQYF. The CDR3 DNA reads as TGTGCCAGCAGACTGGGGCATTCTGCCTACGAGCAGTACTTC.

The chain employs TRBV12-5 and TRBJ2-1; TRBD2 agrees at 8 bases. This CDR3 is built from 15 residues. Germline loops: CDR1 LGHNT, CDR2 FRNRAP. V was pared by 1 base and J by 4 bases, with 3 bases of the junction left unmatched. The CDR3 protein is CASGLAAGGYNEQFF. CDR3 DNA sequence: TGTGCTAGTGGTTTGGCGGCGGGGGGATACAATGAGCAGTTCTTC.

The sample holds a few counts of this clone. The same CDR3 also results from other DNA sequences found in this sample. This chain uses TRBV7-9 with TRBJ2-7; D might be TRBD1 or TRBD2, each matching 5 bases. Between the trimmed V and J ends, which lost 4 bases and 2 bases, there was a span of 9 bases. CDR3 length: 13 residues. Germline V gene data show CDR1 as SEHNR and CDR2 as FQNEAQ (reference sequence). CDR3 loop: CASSSGTTYEQYF. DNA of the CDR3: TGTGCCAGCAGCTCCGGGACCACCTACGAGCAGTACTTC.

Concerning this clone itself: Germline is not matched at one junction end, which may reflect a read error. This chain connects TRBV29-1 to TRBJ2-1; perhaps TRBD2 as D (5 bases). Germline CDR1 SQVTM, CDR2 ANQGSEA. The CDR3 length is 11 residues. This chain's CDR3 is CSVGGLNERFF. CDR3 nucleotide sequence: TGCAGCGTTGGAGGGCTGAATGAGCGGTTCTTC.